A selection of T cell receptor beta chains follows, all from one sample in a study of response to subunit inactivated influenza vaccine. TCRdb reprocessed the RT-PCR reads via MiXCR and lists one record per CDR3 protein. The data contain about half a million distinct CDR3 sequences, approximately 7.6% of them seen just once; the ten biggest clones take up over 10%. This specimen consisted of PBMCs from blood, obtained approximately 25 months after vaccination. Receptors were obtained from a man aged 45-69 years who received an inactivated influenza vaccine. Both conserved end residues are part of each CDR3. The order of the fields is CDR3 protein, CDR3 DNA, J gene, D gene, V gene, clone size. D genes are given only for firm matches. Only some rows state a clone size, as once, few, many or a class for expanded clones.

CASSFKVEHEQFF	TGTGCCAGCAGTTTTAAGGTTGAGCATGAGCAGTTCTTC	TRBJ2-1	NA	TRBV12-3/TRBV12-4	many
CATSEDGTGHTGELFF	TGTGCCACCAGTGAGGACGGGACAGGGCACACCGGGGAGCTGTTTTTT	TRBJ2-2	TRBD1	TRBV24-1	many
CASSPMDGQSYEQYF	TGTGCCAGCAGCCCGATGGACGGACAGTCCTACGAGCAGTACTTC	TRBJ2-7	NA	TRBV7-9	NA
CASIKGQAGIRGYEQYF	TGTGCCAGCATCAAGGGACAAGCCGGGATTAGGGGGTACGAGCAGTACTTC	TRBJ2-7	NA	TRBV6-1	NA
CSARGGNYETQYF	TGCAGTGCTCGTGGGGGGAATTACGAGACCCAGTACTTC	TRBJ2-5	NA	TRBV20-1	few
CSATLPGQGLGGYTF	TGCAGTGCTACGCTACCGGGACAGGGTCTTGGGGGCTACACCTTC	TRBJ1-2	TRBD1	TRBV20-1	NA
CASSQIRGIEQYF	TGTGCCAGCAGCCAGATCCGTGGCATCGAGCAGTACTTC	TRBJ2-7	NA	TRBV7-2	few
CASSPTSRGYEQYF	TGCGCCAGCAGCCCGACATCCCGGGGATACGAGCAGTACTTC	TRBJ2-7	NA	TRBV5-1	NA
CASSLTAGEQFF	TGTGCCAGCAGTTTAACGGCAGGCGAGCAGTTCTTC	TRBJ2-1	NA	TRBV28	NA
CASSLLLAGGRDTQYF	TGTGCCAGCAGTTTACTCCTAGCGGGAGGGCGGGATACGCAGTATTTT	TRBJ2-3	TRBD2	TRBV28	once
CASSGRRGDTEAFF	TGCGCCAGCAGCGGCAGACGGGGTGACACTGAAGCTTTCTTT	TRBJ1-1	NA	TRBV5-1	many
CASSLLSGQGQFF	TGTGCCAGCAGCCTTCTTAGCGGCCAGGGGCAGTTCTTC	TRBJ2-1	NA	TRBV3-1	once
CSASRGSVDIEKLFF	TGCAGTGCTAGTAGGGGGTCGGTGGATATCGAAAAACTGTTTTTT	TRBJ1-4	NA	TRBV20-1	few
CASSRSDRGNEQYF	TGTGCCAGCAGCCGATCAGACAGGGGCAACGAGCAGTACTTC	TRBJ2-7	TRBD1	TRBV4-2	few
CATRDRGRLQPQHF	TGTGCCACCCGGGACAGGGGGCGGCTTCAGCCCCAGCATTTT	TRBJ1-5	TRBD1	TRBV19	NA
CASSETVRWMQYF	TGTGCCAGCAGCGAGACTGTCCGATGGATGCAGTACTTC	TRBJ2-7	NA	TRBV11-2	few
CASSQGTGGTYGYTF	TGCGCCAGCAGCCAAGGAACGGGGGGGACCTATGGCTACACCTTC	TRBJ1-2	NA	TRBV4-1	many
CASSELESGKSYEQYF	TGTGCCAGCAGTGAACTCGAGTCAGGGAAGTCATACGAGCAGTACTTC	TRBJ2-7	NA	TRBV2	NA
CASSPRREAYNEQFF	TGTGCCAGCTCACCACGCAGGGAGGCCTACAATGAGCAGTTCTTC	TRBJ2-1	NA	TRBV18	many
CASSPRGGLAVYNEQFF	TGTGCCAGCAGCCCGAGAGGTGGGCTAGCAGTCTACAATGAGCAGTTCTTC	TRBJ2-1	NA	TRBV7-9	few
CASSPTWDPESYEQYF	TGTGCCAGCTCACCGACGTGGGATCCTGAGAGTTACGAGCAGTACTTC	TRBJ2-7	NA	TRBV18	NA
CASSQGVSQQFF	TGTGCCAGCAGCCAGGGGGTGTCTCAGCAGTTCTTC	TRBJ2-1	TRBD1	TRBV2	few
CASSSLTRYTGNTEAFF	TGTGCCAGCAGTTCCCTCACCCGATACACAGGGAACACTGAAGCTTTCTTT	TRBJ1-1	NA	TRBV6-5	few
CARSFGHRVGAKNIQYF	TGTGCCCGCAGCTTCGGGCACCGGGTAGGCGCCAAAAACATTCAGTACTTC	TRBJ2-4	NA	TRBV3-1	few
CSAILNRDRDYGYTF	TGCAGTGCTATATTAAACCGGGACAGGGACTATGGCTACACCTTC	TRBJ1-2	TRBD1	TRBV20-1	few
CASSETRDNDEQYF	TGTGCCAGCAGTGAAACCAGGGATAACGACGAGCAGTACTTC	TRBJ2-7	NA	TRBV25-1	few
CASSFRGQGEQFF	TGTGCCAGCAGTTTCAGGGGTCAGGGTGAGCAGTTCTTC	TRBJ2-1	NA	TRBV28	few
CSVGVHGELFF	TGCAGCGTGGGAGTTCACGGGGAGCTGTTTTTT	TRBJ2-2	NA	TRBV29-1	many
CASSSSGRARDTQYF	TGCGCCAGCAGCTCTAGCGGGAGGGCCAGAGATACGCAGTATTTT	TRBJ2-3	TRBD2	TRBV5-1	many
CASLDRLAGANVLTF	TGTGCCAGCCTGGACCGCTTAGCTGGGGCCAACGTCCTGACTTTC	TRBJ2-6	NA	TRBV2	few
CASSRLRGPQPQHF	TGCGCCAGCAGCCGCCTAAGGGGGCCCCAGCCCCAGCATTTT	TRBJ1-5	TRBD1	TRBV4-1	few
CASSPQNPGLANTGELFF	TGTGCCAGCAGTCCTCAGAACCCGGGACTAGCGAACACCGGGGAGCTGTTTTTT	TRBJ2-2	TRBD2	TRBV12-3/TRBV12-4	NA
CASSSEGGPPYEQYF	TGTGCCAGCAGCTCTGAAGGAGGGCCCCCCTACGAGCAGTACTTC	TRBJ2-7	NA	TRBV7-6	NA
CSATLAGGPLGYEQYF	TGCAGTGCTACACTAGCGGGAGGGCCTCTCGGGTACGAGCAGTACTTC	TRBJ2-7	TRBD2	TRBV20-1	few
CASSQGYQVKGHGYTF	TGTGCCAGCAGCCAAGGCTACCAGGTGAAAGGCCATGGCTACACCTTC	TRBJ1-2	NA	TRBV3-1	few
CAISGDDQNIQYF	TGTGCCATCAGTGGGGACGACCAAAACATTCAGTACTTC	TRBJ2-4	NA	TRBV10-3	many
CASRRTIISSYEQYF	TGTGCCAGCAGACGAACAATTATCAGCTCCTACGAGCAGTACTTC	TRBJ2-7	NA	TRBV2	NA
CASSSWTGSSYNEQFF	TGTGCCAGCAGCTCTTGGACAGGGAGCTCCTACAATGAGCAGTTCTTC	TRBJ2-1	TRBD1	TRBV7-9	many
CASSQVGTGKYGYTF	TGCGCCAGCAGCCAAGTAGGGACAGGCAAATATGGCTACACCTTC	TRBJ1-2	TRBD1	TRBV4-3	many
CSVREGVEQYF	TGCAGCGTCCGCGAGGGGGTCGAGCAGTACTTC	TRBJ2-7	NA	TRBV29-1	NA
CASSGLAGKNTGELFF	TGTGCCAGCAGCGGCTTAGCGGGGAAGAACACCGGGGAGCTGTTTTTT	TRBJ2-2	TRBD2	TRBV9	few
CASSFGRHANTGELFF	TGCGCCAGCAGCTTTGGAAGGCACGCGAACACCGGGGAGCTGTTTTTT	TRBJ2-2	NA	TRBV5-1	many
CSASRPGLATPHF	TGCAGTGCCTCCAGACCGGGACTAGCTACTCCACACTTC	TRBJ2-7	TRBD2	TRBV20-1	many
CAISPGQRITGELFF	TGTGCCATCAGCCCGGGACAGAGAATCACCGGGGAGCTGTTTTTT	TRBJ2-2	TRBD1	TRBV10-3	few
CASRQGGSPLHF	TGTGCCAGCAGGCAGGGGGGTTCACCCCTCCACTTT	TRBJ1-6	TRBD1	TRBV12-3/TRBV12-4	NA
CASSLHRVGGIEKLFF	TGTGCCAGCAGCTTACACAGGGTGGGGGGAATCGAAAAACTGTTTTTT	TRBJ1-4	NA	TRBV7-8	NA
CASSYGTGITMNTEAFF	TGCGCCAGCAGCTACGGGACAGGGATAACCATGAACACTGAAGCTTTCTTT	TRBJ1-1	TRBD1	TRBV5-1	NA
CASSHQTQGSREQYF	TGTGCCAGCAGCCACCAGACTCAGGGGTCCAGGGAGCAGTACTTC	TRBJ2-7	NA	TRBV3-1	many
CASSQNSNEQYF	TGTGCCAGCAGCCAAAACAGCAACGAGCAGTACTTC	TRBJ2-7	NA	TRBV7-9	few
CASSYSGGVNEQFF	TGTGCCAGCAGTTACTCCGGGGGGGTAAATGAGCAGTTCTTC	TRBJ2-1	TRBD2	TRBV6-2/TRBV6-3	many
CAISESGGGADTQYF	TGTGCCATCAGTGAGTCCGGCGGGGGGGCAGATACGCAGTATTTT	TRBJ2-3	TRBD2	TRBV10-3	NA